The clone carrying this T cell receptor beta chain was recorded many times. Deletions cut 4 bases from V and 0 bases from J, with 18 bases between. The CDR3 has 18 amino acids. The germline gives CDR1 SGHTA, CDR2 FQGTGA. This specimen belongs to a study of T cell repertoires in cytomegalovirus infection. Overall study context: Signatures in public TCR beta sequences pointed to both CMV infection and matching HLA type.

A single record per CDR3 protein comes from TCRdb applying MiXCR to the reads. The table includes 150,000 to 200,000 distinct CDR3 sequences, approximately 30% detected once. This clonotype was sampled from a human donor in good health (CMV status not recorded). Some clones in this sample may be carry-over from other donors' samples. The J gene is TRBJ2-2, the V gene TRBV7-3; D may correspond to TRBD1 or TRBD2 (6 bases each). Sequences were obtained from PBMCs. The CDR3, as DNA: TGTGCCAGCAGCTCCCGGGGGACATCATACGCGAACACCGGGGAGCTGTTTTTT. Amino acids: CASSSRGTSYANTGELFF. Full variable domain (missing parts from reference TRBV7-3 and TRBJ2-2): GAGVSQTPSNKVTEKGKYVELRCDPISGHTALYWYRQSLGQGPEFLIYFQGTGAADDSGLPNDRFFAVRPEGSVSTLKIQRTERGDSAVYLCASSSRGTSYANTGELFFGEGSRLTVL.